Presented here are 25 T cell receptor beta chains from one specimen sequenced in a study of cytomegalovirus exposure and HLA in healthy donors. PCR primers comprised 60 Vbeta and 13 Jbeta primers. The assay was immunoSEQ multiplex PCR, and TCRdb's table has in-frame clones only and misses some. The table includes roughly 140,000 clones, 75% to 90% detected once. The specimen was PBMCs. These receptors were taken from a female donor in good health and CMV-seronegative.

The chain has TRBV4-1 and TRBJ2-3, with D possibly matching TRBD1 (5 bases). This CDR3 is built from 14 residues. Per the germline V gene, CDR1 is MGHRA and CDR2 is YSYEKL. Trimming removed 6 bases at V and 3 bases at J, with 13 bases between. The CDR3 protein is CASRPGLGTDTQYF. The CDR3 nucleotides read TGCGCCAGCAGACCAGGGCTCGGTACAGATACGCAGTATTTT.

The rearrangement joins TRBV29-1 to TRBJ2-5; the match to TRBD2 covers 12 bases. Germline trimming cut 7 bases from V and 3 bases from J; bases unmatched to any gene: 0. The CDR3 is 12 residues long. In germline, CDR1 is SQVTM, CDR2 ANQGSEA. In nucleotides, the CDR3 is TGCAGCGGGACTAGCGGGAAAGAGACCCAGTACTTC. This codes for CSGTSGKETQYF.

This clone was detected only once. The chain links TRBV30 to TRBJ2-1, with TRBD1 matching 10 bases. The CDR3 has 16 amino acids. Germline V lookup: CDR1 GTSNPN, CDR2 SVGIG (reference sequence). V lost 2 bases and J lost 9; bases outside the gene matches: 13. The CDR3 sequence is CAWSPPIGTGAVEQFF. The CDR3, as DNA: TGTGCCTGGAGTCCACCGATAGGGACAGGGGCCGTTGAGCAGTTCTTC.

The genes are TRBV30 and TRBJ1-5; D gene ambiguous. The ends were cut back, 0 bases at V and 1 base at J, with 10 bases in the middle. The germline CDR1 and CDR2 sequences are GTSNPN and SVGIG (reference sequence). The CDR3 has 15 amino acids. DNA for the CDR3: TGTGCCTGGAGTGTACTTGCCGGGAGCAATCAGCCCCAGCATTTT. Its protein is CAWSVLAGSNQPQHF.

With regard to this clone: The same CDR3 is also encoded by other DNA sequences in this sample. J is TRBJ1-4 and V is TRBV28, with 9 bases fitting TRBD1. In germline, CDR1 is MDHEN, CDR2 SYDVKM. V gave up 5 bases and J gave up 3 bases; unmatched junction bases: 7. This CDR3 contains 16 residues. CDR3 protein: CASSLSGTGSNEKLFF. CDR3 DNA: TGTGCCAGCAGTCTCTCCGGGACAGGGTCTAATGAAAAACTGTTTTTT.

The V gene is TRBV4-2, the J gene TRBJ1-4; 7 bases are shared with TRBD1. The CDR3 consists of 14 residues. CDR1 and CDR2 from the germline V gene are LGHNA and YNFKEQ. J gave up 6 bases and V 3 bases, and 4 bases lay outside the gene matches. CDR3 amino acids: CASSQGQRDEKLFF. The CDR3 DNA follows: TGTGCCAGCAGCCAGGGACAGAGGGATGAAAAACTGTTTTTT.

Turning to this clone: One end of the junction is discordant with germline, which a read error may explain. The J gene is TRBJ2-1, the V gene TRBV29-1; 10 bases match TRBD1. This CDR3 is built from 12 residues. The germline V gene encodes CDR1 SQVTM and CDR2 ANQGSEA. The CDR3 region is CSVEGQGDEQFF. CDR3 nucleotide sequence: TGCAGCGTCGAAGGACAGGGGGACGAGCAGTTCTTC.

The V call is TRBV5-4, the J call TRBJ2-2; 7 bases align to TRBD1. V lost 0 bases to trimming and J lost 2 bases; unmatched junction nucleotides: 4. In germline, CDR1 is SGHNT, CDR2 YYREEE (reference sequence). The CDR3 contains 16 residues. In nucleotides, the CDR3 is TGTGCCAGCAGCTTGGCCGGGACAGTCAACACCGGGGAGCTGTTTTTT. Protein sequence: CASSLAGTVNTGELFF. The full variable domain, in which reference TRBV5-4 and TRBJ2-2 provide the parts outside the CDR3, is ETGVTQSPTHLIKTRGQQVTLRCSSQSGHNTVSWYQQALGQGPQFIFQYYREEENGRGNFPPRFSGLQFPNYSSELNVNALELDDSALYLCASSLAGTVNTGELFFGEGSRLTVL.

J is TRBJ2-1 and V is TRBV7-9; D perhaps matches TRBD2 (6 bases). Trimming left V 5 bases short and J 0 bases short, with 17 bases between. This CDR3 contains 17 residues. Per germline, CDR1 SEHNR and CDR2 FQNEAQ (reference sequence). The CDR3 is CASSRGTERNSYNEQFF. The CDR3 DNA follows: TGTGCCAGCAGCCGCGGGACGGAGCGCAACTCCTACAATGAGCAGTTCTTC.

The J gene is TRBJ2-5, the V gene TRBV6-5, with D perhaps TRBD1 or TRBD2 (5 bases each). The J call may not be correct, given that the DNA end is closer to TRBJ2-7. The CDR3 is 13 amino acids. Germline-derived CDR1 and CDR2 are MNHEY and SVGAGI. For the CDR3, the DNA is TGTGCCAGCAGTTACCCCGATGGGGGCGAGCAGTACTTC. This translates into CASSYPDGGEQYF.

This sequence joins TRBV12-2 and TRBJ1-2; the table's TRBD1 call for D was not verified on the DNA. TRBV12-2 is a pseudogene locus. The CDR3 is 15 residues long. CDR3 amino acids: CASRSLSGSSYGYTF. CDR3 in DNA: TGTGCAAGTCGGAGTTTGTCAGGGTCCAGCTATGGCTACACCTTC.

Here the CDR3 reads CASSGSYEQYF. The CDR3 DNA reads as TGTGCCAGCAGCGGGTCTTACGAGCAGTACTTC. The chain combines TRBV28 with TRBJ2-7; D remains unclear. This CDR3 contains 11 residues. The V gene's germline CDR1 is MDHEN and CDR2 SYDVKM. V shed 6 bases and J shed 4 bases, with 7 bases lying between them.

The CDR3 bases are TGTGCCAGCAGCTTAACCGGACTAGCGGGAGTATCAGATACGCAGTATTTT. Protein: CASSLTGLAGVSDTQYF. The chain carries TRBV7-9 and TRBJ2-3; 13 bases map to TRBD2. This CDR3 spans 17 amino acids. Germline V lookup: CDR1 SEHNR, CDR2 FQNEAQ (reference sequence). V trimming: 2 bases; J trimming: 4 bases; junction bases outside the gene matches: 6.

V gene TRBV5-8 combines with J gene TRBJ2-5, with 14 positions matching TRBD2. The trim removed 0 bases at V and 2 bases at J, leaving 3 bases unmatched. This CDR3 has 17 residues. Germline V CDR1 and CDR2: SGHTS, YDEGEE. The CDR3 region is CASSLGLAGGRQETQYF. CDR3 nucleotide sequence: TGTGCCAGCAGCTTGGGACTAGCGGGAGGGCGGCAAGAGACCCAGTACTTC.

The rearrangement uses TRBV6-4 and TRBJ2-3, with D possibly matching TRBD1 (5 bases). From germline, CDR1 is MRHNA and CDR2 SNTAGT. V was pared by 3 bases and J by 4 bases, with 14 bases between. This CDR3 is built from 15 residues. The CDR3 nucleotides are TGTGCCAGCAGTGAGAAGGGGCATGGAGCAGATACGCAGTATTTT. It is translated as CASSEKGHGADTQYF.

As concerns this clone: The sample has other DNA sequences that encode this CDR3 too. The chain employs TRBV4-1 and TRBJ2-1, with 11 bases identical to TRBD2. The length of the CDR3 is 17 residues. The V segment lost 3 bases and the J segment 4 bases; nucleotides outside the gene matches: 8. Germline loops: CDR1 MGHRA, CDR2 YSYEKL. Here the CDR3 reads CASSQDLGTSGYNEQFF. The CDR3, as DNA: TGCGCCAGCAGCCAGGACTTAGGGACTAGCGGTTACAATGAGCAGTTCTTC.

The V call is TRBV28, the J call TRBJ2-7; no clear D gene. V was pared by 3 bases and J by 3 bases, with 15 bases between. The CDR3 extends over 15 amino acids. Per germline, CDR1 MDHEN and CDR2 SYDVKM. The CDR3 sequence is CASSFLSQTLYEQYF. The DNA of the CDR3 is TGTGCCAGCAGTTTCCTTAGTCAAACCCTCTACGAGCAGTACTTC.

This sequence joins TRBV5-1 and TRBJ1-4; D perhaps matches TRBD1 (6 bases). This CDR3 has 14 amino acids. V was cut by 0 bases and J by 5 bases, with 8 bases left in between. Germline V gene sequence: CDR1 SGHRS, CDR2 YFSETQ. Here the CDR3 DNA reads TGCGCCAGCAGCTTGGGACAGGACAATGAAAAACTGTTTTTT. This sequence encodes CASSLGQDNEKLFF.

V is TRBV28 and J is TRBJ1-2, with 7 nucleotides matching TRBD1. CDR3 length: 13 residues. The V and J ends lost 6 bases and 9 bases, in that order; junction bases with no gene match: 10. Germline loops: CDR1 MDHEN, CDR2 SYDVKM. The DNA of the CDR3 is TGTGCCAGCAGCCGGAGACAGGGTATGAGCTACACCTTC. Translating it yields CASSRRQGMSYTF.

This sequence joins TRBV28 and TRBJ1-5; no definite D call. Germline-derived CDR1 and CDR2 are MDHEN and SYDVKM. This CDR3 region has 13 residues. The ends were cut back, 6 bases at V and 0 bases at J, with 6 bases in the middle. The CDR3 DNA follows: TGTGCCAGCAGCCGTAGTAGCAATCAGCCCCAGCATTTT. This sequence encodes CASSRSSNQPQHF. Full variable domain (remainder filled in from reference TRBV28 and TRBJ1-5): DVKVTQSSRYLVKRTGEKVFLECVQDMDHENMFWYRQDPGLGLRLIYFSYDVKMKEKGDIPEGYSVSREKKERFSLILESASTNQTSMYLCASSRSSNQPQHFGDGTRLSIL.

This clone was counted a single time. The chain couples TRBV6-6 to TRBJ1-2; 7 nucleotides line up with TRBD1. V dropped 0 bases and J dropped 3; count of bases not matched to a gene: 4. The CDR3 length is 15 residues. In germline, CDR1 is MNHNY, CDR2 SVGAGI (reference sequence). The DNA of the CDR3 is TGTGCCAGCAGTTACTCGACGGGACAGTACTATGGCTACACCTTC. Its translation is CASSYSTGQYYGYTF.

The V gene is TRBV5-1, the J gene TRBJ2-2, with 7 positions matching TRBD1. V lost 4 bases, J lost 5 bases, and 5 bases stayed unmatched. This CDR3 contains 14 residues. Germline V gives CDR1 SGHRS, CDR2 YFSETQ. The CDR3 DNA reads TGCGCCAGCAGCCAGGGGGACCTGACCGGGGAGCTGTTTTTT. This sequence encodes CASSQGDLTGELFF.

This clone was counted only a few times. The chain couples TRBV28 to TRBJ2-7, with TRBD1 identical over 7 bases. The germline V gene has CDR1 MDHEN and CDR2 SYDVKM. J gave up 3 bases and V 5 bases, and 7 bases lay outside the gene matches. The CDR3 is made up of 14 amino acids. The CDR3 DNA is TGTGCCAGCAGTCTAATTCGGGACAGCTACGAGCAGTACTTC. Its translation is CASSLIRDSYEQYF. The full variable domain, with the rest looked up from reference TRBV28 and TRBJ2-7, is DVKVTQSSRYLVKRTGEKVFLECVQDMDHENMFWYRQDPGLGLRLIYFSYDVKMKEKGDIPEGYSVSREKKERFSLILESASTNQTSMYLCASSLIRDSYEQYFGPGTRLTVT.

The chain employs TRBV30 and TRBJ1-1; 7 bases are shared with TRBD1. This CDR3 spans 12 amino acids. Looked up from germline, CDR1 is GTSNPN and CDR2 is SVGIG (reference sequence). J lost 1 base, V lost 5 bases, and 1 base had no gene match. The chain's CDR3 is CAWDRANTEAFF. The CDR3 DNA follows: TGTGCCTGGGACAGGGCGAACACTGAAGCTTTCTTT.

This sequence joins TRBV27 and TRBJ2-5, with 8 bases matching TRBD1. Losses at the gene ends were 6 bases for V and 5 bases for J; bases not matched to a gene: 8. The CDR3 covers 14 residues. CDR1 and CDR2 from the germline V gene are MNHEY and SMNVEV (reference sequence). CDR3 loop: CASRPDRGWETQYF. CDR3 nucleotides: TGTGCCAGCAGGCCTGACAGGGGATGGGAGACCCAGTACTTC.